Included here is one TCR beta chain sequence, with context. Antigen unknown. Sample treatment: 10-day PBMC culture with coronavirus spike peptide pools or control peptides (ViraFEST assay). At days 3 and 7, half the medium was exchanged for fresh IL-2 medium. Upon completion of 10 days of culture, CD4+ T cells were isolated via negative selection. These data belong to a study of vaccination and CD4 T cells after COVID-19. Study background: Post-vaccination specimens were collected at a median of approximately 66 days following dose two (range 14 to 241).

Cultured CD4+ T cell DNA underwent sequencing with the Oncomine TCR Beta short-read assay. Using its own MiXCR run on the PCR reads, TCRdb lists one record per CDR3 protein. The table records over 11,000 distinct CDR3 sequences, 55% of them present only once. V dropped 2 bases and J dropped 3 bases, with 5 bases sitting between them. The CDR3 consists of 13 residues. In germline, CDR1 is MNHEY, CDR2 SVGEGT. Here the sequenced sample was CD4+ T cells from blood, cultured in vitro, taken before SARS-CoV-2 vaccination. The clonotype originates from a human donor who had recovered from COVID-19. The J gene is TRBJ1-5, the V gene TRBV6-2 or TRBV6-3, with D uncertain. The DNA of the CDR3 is TGTGCCAGCAGTTACACAAACAATCAGCCCCAGCATTTT. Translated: CASSYTNNQPQHF.